This TCR beta chain originates from a study of T cells after yellow fever vaccination. V lost 1 base to trimming and J lost 1 base, with 9 bases between them. This CDR3 region has 14 residues. Germline assignment: CDR1 DFQATT and CDR2 SNEGSKA (reference sequence). Study-level results: Reappearing after the booster were most of the clones from primary vaccination (almost 97% CD4, 85% to 90% CD8).

Ten or more counts support this clonotype. No antigen is known for it. TCR cDNA was made by 5'RACE template switching, adding a universal primer site and UMIs. TCRdb re-analysed the 5' RACE reads in MiXCR, keeping a single row per CDR3 protein. The sample has about 180,000 distinct CDR3 sequences, approximately 6.2% seen once. The V gene is TRBV20-1, the J gene TRBJ2-3, with D possibly being TRBD2 (5 bases). Here the sequenced sample was CD4+ T cells sorted from PBMCs, taken on the day of the first yellow fever vaccination. The TCR originated in a man aged 18 to 29 who received the YFV17D yellow fever vaccine. CDR3 protein: CSARGAGGTDTQYF. CDR3 bases: TGCAGTGCTAGAGGCGCCGGGGGCACAGATACGCAGTATTTT.